Sequencing of this T cell receptor (beta chain) was carried out in a study of cytomegalovirus exposure and HLA in healthy donors. Study conclusions and caveats: 150 to 200 TCR beta chains were listed as cytomegalovirus-associated. Diagnosis of cytomegalovirus status made by the classifier reportedly showed high specificity and sensitivity. In a later analysis, first-cohort TCR clusters were found to tend to co-occur in the 100 to 150 validation repertoires.

Repertoires were generated with immunoSEQ multiplex PCR, while TCRdb's copy carries only in-frame clones and drops some. The sample holds 100,000 to 150,000 clones, roughly nine tenths seen once. The length of the CDR3 is 17 residues. The germline CDR1 and CDR2 sequences are PRHDT and FYEKMQ (reference sequence). Trimming pared 3 bases from V and 8 bases from J, leaving 20 bases between. It was the approximately 130-subject validation cohort, separate from the roughly 700-subject first cohort, to which the donors belonged. Comment on this clone: Antigen specificity is unknown.

The gene calls are TRBV13 and TRBJ2-6; tentative D call: TRBD1 (5 bases). This clonotype originated in a woman aged 18-29 years in good health and CMV-seronegative. Sequencing was carried out using PBMCs. DNA of the CDR3: TGTGCCAGCAGCTTCTATGGGGCTGGCGAAGGGACCAACGTCCTGACTTTC. Protein sequence: CASSFYGAGEGTNVLTF.